This passage covers 22 T cell receptor beta chains from one sample sequenced in a study of cytomegalovirus exposure and HLA in healthy donors (dated 2017 in TCRdb). The method was the immunoSEQ multiplex PCR assay. The multiplex PCR relied on a mix of 60 forward primers for TCR Vbeta segments and 13 reverse primers for TCR Jbeta segments. The source is immuneACCESS, and TCRdb retained only in-frame sequences with V and J called. Part of the clones is not carried over; for the studies checked, unresolved V genes explain less than half of this, and the remainder is unexplained. This sample comprises about 110,000 clones, roughly 80% of them detected only once. 7.7% of the sample rests with the top ten. The specimen sequenced was PBMCs. The receptors were gathered from a woman aged 50 to 60 in good health and CMV-seropositive.

The chain employs TRBV19 and TRBJ2-1; D not certain. The germline gives CDR1 LNHDA, CDR2 SQIVND (reference sequence). The V gene lost 3 bases and the J gene lost 9 bases, with 9 bases spanning the gap. The CDR3 totals 12 residues. The chain's CDR3 is CASSMSRSEQFF. The CDR3 DNA reads as TGTGCCAGTAGTATGAGTAGAAGTGAGCAGTTCTTC. The whole variable domain, remainder taken from reference TRBV19 and TRBJ2-1, is DGGITQSPKYLFRKEGQNVTLSCEQNLNHDAMYWYRQDPGQGLRLIYYSQIVNDFQKGDIAEGYSVSREKKESFPLTVTSAQKNPTAFYLCASSMSRSEQFFGPGTRLTVL.

V usage is TRBV21-1 and J usage is TRBJ2-7; TRBD2, the table's D call, was not compared with the DNA. TRBV21-1 is termed a pseudogene. The CDR3 spans 15 residues. The CDR3 DNA reads as TGTGCCAGCAGCAAAGATTTTGGGAGCCTCTACGAGCAGTACTTC. This sequence encodes CASSKDFGSLYEQYF.

CDR3 in amino acids: CATSRETSGGGSYEQYF. In DNA form, the CDR3 reads TGTGCCACCAGCAGAGAGACTAGCGGGGGGGGTTCCTACGAGCAGTACTTC. This chain uses TRBV15 with TRBJ2-7; 14 positions agree with TRBD2. The CDR3 runs to 17 residues. With 0 bases clipped from V and 1 base from J, the junction kept 2 bases outside the gene matches. The germline CDR1 and CDR2 sequences are LNHNV and YYDKDF (reference sequence).

This clone appeared once. The V call is TRBV18, the J call TRBJ2-7, with TRBD1 matching 10 bases. Per germline, CDR1 KGHSH and CDR2 LQKENI. The CDR3 runs to 14 residues. The junction had 8 bases not matched to a gene; V was cut back by 5 bases and J by 7 bases. The DNA for the CDR3 is TGTGCCAGCTCATCCGGGACAGGGGAGGAGGAGCAGTACTTC. Translated: CASSSGTGEEEQYF.

This clone turned up a few times. The gene calls are TRBV7-9 and TRBJ2-3; D unclear. Trimming stripped 2 bases from V and 1 base from J, with 7 bases between. This CDR3 region has 14 residues. The germline gives CDR1 SEHNR, CDR2 FQNEAQ (reference sequence). The CDR3 loop is CASSLTSGTDTQYF. CDR3 nucleotides: TGTGCCAGCAGCTTAACGAGCGGCACAGATACGCAGTATTTT.

The CDR3 coding sequence is TGTGCCAGCAGTTTCTCGGGAGACCACGAGCAGTACTTC. Its protein is CASSFSGDHEQYF. This chain joins TRBV7-2 and TRBJ2-7, with D maybe TRBD2 (6 bases). The CDR3 length is 13 residues. CDR1 is SGHTA and CDR2 is FQGNSA in the germline V gene. The V end was cut by 6 bases, the J end by 5 bases, with 14 bases between.

J is TRBJ2-7 and V is TRBV5-4; TRBD1 aligns across 8 bases. The germline gives CDR1 SGHNT, CDR2 YYREEE (reference sequence). The CDR3 spans 14 residues. Unmatched junction bases numbered 10, after V lost 6 bases and J lost 5 bases. The CDR3 region has the DNA TGTGCCAGCACCCCACCAGGGGGCAGAAACGAGCAGTACTTC. This codes for CASTPPGGRNEQYF.

The rearrangement links TRBV7-6 to TRBJ2-1, with TRBD1 identical over 7 bases. V trimming: 5 bases; J trimming: 0 bases; junction bases outside the gene matches: 7. The CDR3 extends over 16 amino acids. Germline assignment: CDR1 SGHVS and CDR2 FNYEAQ. CDR3 nucleotide sequence: TGTGCCAGCAGCACCGGACAGGTCCGCTCCTACAATGAGCAGTTCTTC. Its protein is CASSTGQVRSYNEQFF.

The chain is built from TRBV7-3 and TRBJ2-1; weak D call: TRBD2 (6 bases). The CDR3 runs to 14 residues. Trimming took 4 bases from V and 5 from J, leaving 12 bases between them. Germline V gives CDR1 SGHTA, CDR2 FQGTGA. The CDR3 nucleotides read TGTGCCAGCAGCTCGGGTCGGGGGAACAATGAGCAGTTCTTC. This encodes CASSSGRGNNEQFF.

V gene TRBV14 combines with J gene TRBJ1-2; D uncertain. Germline values: CDR1 SGHDN, CDR2 FVKESK. CDR3 length: 14 amino acids. Between the trimmed V and J ends, which lost 1 base and 2 bases, there was a span of 8 bases. The CDR3 DNA reads TGTGCCAGCAGCCAAGTATCAGAAAACTATGGCTACACCTTC. Translating gives CASSQVSENYGYTF.

The gene calls are TRBV19 and TRBJ2-3; 7 bases fit TRBD2. Germline V gene lookup returns CDR1 LNHDA and CDR2 SQIVND (reference sequence). V shed 10 bases and J 4 bases; nucleotides not matched to a gene: 11. This CDR3 contains 14 residues. CDR3 bases: TGTGCCACCCGGGGCGGGAGACTCTCAGATACGCAGTATTTT. This codes for CATRGGRLSDTQYF.

V gene TRBV27 combines with J gene TRBJ2-7; D gene unclear. V was pared by 4 bases and J by 2 bases, with 9 bases between. CDR3 length: 13 amino acids. Germline V gene sequence: CDR1 MNHEY, CDR2 SMNVEV (reference sequence). For the CDR3, the DNA is TGTGCCAGCAGTTCGGGTATGACCTACGAGCAGTACTTC. Its protein product is CASSSGMTYEQYF.

The chain uses TRBV19 and TRBJ1-1; the D is unclear. The CDR3 loop spans 14 amino acids. V was cut by 4 bases and J by 4 bases, with 13 bases left in between. Germline CDR1 is LNHDA and CDR2 is SQIVND (reference sequence). CDR3 region: CASSSRSGGTEAFF. In DNA form, the CDR3 reads TGTGCCAGTAGTAGTAGGAGCGGAGGCACTGAAGCTTTCTTT.

CDR3 in amino acids: CASSAQGGNEKLFF. The CDR3 DNA reads as TGCGCCAGCAGCGCCCAGGGAGGTAATGAAAAACTGTTTTTT. The chain links TRBV5-1 to TRBJ1-4; tentatively, D is TRBD1 (5 bases). Between the trimmed V and J ends, which lost 4 bases and 4 bases, there was a span of 11 bases. The CDR3 is made up of 14 amino acids. The germline V gene encodes CDR1 SGHRS and CDR2 YFSETQ.

This clone was seen a few times. V usage is TRBV7-6 and J usage is TRBJ2-1; 9 positions agree with TRBD2. The ends lost 5 bases at V and 6 bases at J; junction bases unmatched: 14. The CDR3 covers 17 residues. Germline-derived CDR1 and CDR2 are SGHVS and FNYEAQ. In DNA form, the CDR3 reads TGTGCCAGCAGCATGAGACTAGCGGAGGGGCCCCGCAATGAGCAGTTCTTC. Amino acids: CASSMRLAEGPRNEQFF.

Only one count was recorded for this clone. CDR3 sequence: CASSPGTKSSYEQYF. The CDR3, as DNA: TGTGCCAGCAGCCCAGGGACTAAGAGCTCCTACGAGCAGTACTTC. The chain combines TRBV7-9 with TRBJ2-7; 7 bases agree with TRBD2. Germline lookup yields CDR1 SEHNR and CDR2 FQNEAQ (reference sequence). CDR3 length: 15 residues. Unmatched junction bases numbered 7, after V lost 5 bases and J lost 0 bases.

This chain connects TRBV5-4 to TRBJ1-2; possible D gene TRBD1, 6 bases. CDR1 is SGHNT and CDR2 is YYREEE in the germline V gene (reference sequence). There are 14 residues in the CDR3. V was shortened by 0 bases and J by 4 bases, with 10 bases between the two germline ends. Written as DNA, the CDR3 is TGTGCCAGCAGCTTGGCGGGGGGCACCTATGGCTACACCTTC. It codes for CASSLAGGTYGYTF.

This rearrangement joins TRBV6-1 to TRBJ2-6; D remains ambiguous. Germline loops: CDR1 MNHNS, CDR2 SASEGT. V gave up 6 bases and J gave up 2 bases, with 5 bases separating them. The CDR3 is 13 residues long. CDR3 nucleotides: TGTGCCAGCAGAGCCGCTGGGGCCAACGTCCTGACTTTC. Translation: CASRAAGANVLTF.

The genes are TRBV4-1 and TRBJ1-6, with D maybe TRBD1 (5 bases). CDR3 length: 15 residues. Deletions cut 0 bases from V and 9 bases from J, with 12 bases between. Germline assignment: CDR1 MGHRA and CDR2 YSYEKL. The CDR3 is CASSQDGGPVSPLHF. The CDR3 coding sequence is TGCGCCAGCAGCCAAGACGGGGGACCGGTTTCACCCCTCCACTTT.

This clone was seen a few times. The chain combines TRBV4-1 with TRBJ1-2; D may be TRBD1 (6 bases). Per the germline V gene, CDR1 is MGHRA and CDR2 is YSYEKL. The CDR3 consists of 16 residues. Trimming shortened V by 3 bases and J by 4 bases, and 18 bases separated the two germline ends. The CDR3, as DNA: TGCGCCAGCAGCCACCTCTATGCAGGGGATAGCTATGGCTACACCTTC. It yields the protein CASSHLYAGDSYGYTF.

This chain uses TRBV6-5 with TRBJ1-3, with D hard to call. This CDR3 has 13 residues. The germline gives CDR1 MNHEY, CDR2 SVGAGI. V was cut by 0 bases and J by 11 bases, with 11 bases left in between. Here the CDR3 reads CASSYSEVGAIYF. CDR3 bases: TGTGCCAGCAGTTACTCGGAGGTCGGGGCCATATATTTT.

This chain connects TRBV7-6 to TRBJ2-3, with 7 bases lining up with TRBD1. CDR3 length: 14 residues. CDR1 is SGHVS, CDR2 FNYEAQ, per germline. The ends lost 5 bases at V and 4 bases at J; junction bases unmatched: 6. CDR3 amino acids: CASSPDRVADTQYF. For the CDR3, the DNA is TGTGCCAGCAGCCCAGACAGGGTCGCAGATACGCAGTATTTT.